This paragraph covers one T cell receptor beta chain sequence. The junction does not match germline at one end; this may be a read error. Template switching supplied a universal primer site; unique molecular identifiers were carried on the cDNA. TCRdb re-called the 5' RACE reads with MiXCR, one entry per CDR3 protein. The sample yields a few hundred thousand distinct CDR3 sequences, 9% seen once. This CDR3 has 12 residues. In germline, CDR1 is MNHEY, CDR2 SVGAGI. This sample stems from a study of identical twins. The chain couples TRBV6-5 to TRBJ2-3; tentatively, D is TRBD2 (5 bases). The sequence was obtained from a woman aged 45-65 years in good health. The sample consisted of naive T cells sorted from blood. CDR3 sequence reads: CAISYSGREQYF. The CDR3 coding sequence is TGTGCCATCAGTTACTCCGGACGGGAGCAGTATTTT.